This entry lists 25 T cell receptor beta chains sequenced from one sample in a study of metastatic and nonmetastatic thyroid tumors. No treatment of any kind had been given to any patient before thyroid surgery. MiXCR was used by TCRdb to re-call the PCR reads. The table shows 30,000 to 40,000 clones, with less than 40% occurring only once. The sample was tumor tissue. The receptor source for this set is a female donor with papillary thyroid cancer or a benign thyroid nodule (not recorded which). Some clones in this sample may be carry-over from other donors' samples.

The gene calls are TRBV20-1 and TRBJ2-1; 11 positions match TRBD2. CDR3 length: 14 amino acids. CDR1 and CDR2 from the germline V gene are DFQATT and SNEGSKA (reference sequence). With V trimmed by 8 bases and J by 6 bases, 9 bases remained unmatched. CDR3 DNA sequence: TGCAGTATCCCCGGGACTAGCGGCTTCAATGAGCAGTTCTTC. It is translated as CSIPGTSGFNEQFF.

This clone has more than one count but fewer than ten. The gene calls are TRBV12-3 or TRBV12-4 and TRBJ2-1; 8 positions match TRBD2. Unmatched junction bases numbered 8, after V lost 4 bases and J lost 6 bases. This CDR3 contains 15 residues. The CDR3 spells CASSSTGTSFNEQFF. The CDR3 region has the DNA TGTGCCAGCAGTTCGACCGGGACTAGTTTCAATGAGCAGTTCTTC.

This clone has just one count. The chain links TRBV5-1 to TRBJ2-1; D perhaps matches TRBD2 (6 bases). Trimming shortened V by 7 bases and J by 7 bases, and 21 bases separated the two germline ends. This CDR3 comprises 15 residues. The V gene's germline CDR1 is SGHRS and CDR2 YFSETQ. The CDR3 coding sequence is TGCGCCAGCTCAAGAACCCGGGAGTCGGGGAATGAGCAGTTCTTC. Its translation is CASSRTRESGNEQFF. Full variable domain (rest looked up from reference TRBV5-1 and TRBJ2-1): KAGVTQTPRYLIKTRGQQVTLSCSPISGHRSVSWYQQTPGQGLQFLFEYFSETQRNKGNFPGRFSGRQFSNSRSEMNVSTLELGDSALYLCASSRTRESGNEQFFGPGTRLTVL.

The gene calls are TRBV19 and TRBJ2-1; unclear D gene. The germline V gene has CDR1 LNHDA and CDR2 SQIVND (reference sequence). The V gene lost 4 bases and the J gene lost 10 bases, with 17 bases spanning the gap. The CDR3 runs 14 residues. CDR3 in amino acids: CASSRSAETREQFF. The CDR3 DNA reads TGTGCCAGTAGTAGGTCGGCGGAAACAAGGGAGCAGTTCTTC.

There are a few counts of this clone. The chain carries TRBV7-2 and TRBJ1-2; D not certain. Trimming took off 1 base at V and 4 bases at J, with 13 bases between the two ends. The germline CDR1 and CDR2 sequences are SGHTA and FQGNSA. CDR3 length equals 15 residues. The CDR3 protein is CASSLESHRSYGYTF. CDR3 DNA sequence: TGTGCCAGCAGCTTAGAGTCCCACAGAAGCTATGGCTACACCTTC.

The chain joins TRBV6-1 to TRBJ2-7, with TRBD1 identical over 10 bases. The germline CDR1 and CDR2 sequences are MNHNS and SASEGT. There are 15 residues in the CDR3. J lost 7 bases, V lost 4 bases, and 10 bases had no gene match. CDR3: CASSASGTGAREQYF. The CDR3 nucleotides are TGTGCCAGCAGTGCCTCTGGGACAGGGGCGAGGGAGCAGTACTTC.

The chain combines TRBV5-1 with TRBJ2-3; D is unresolved. Trimming stripped 0 bases from V and 0 bases from J, with 5 bases between. The CDR3 has 14 residues. Per the germline V gene, CDR1 is SGHRS and CDR2 is YFSETQ. CDR3 sequence: CASSLVSSTDTQYF. The CDR3 DNA sequence: TGCGCCAGCAGCTTGGTTTCTAGCACAGATACGCAGTATTTT.

The chain uses TRBV18 and TRBJ2-5; possibly TRBD1 or TRBD2 for D (6 bases each). The germline V gene has CDR1 KGHSH and CDR2 LQKENI. Trimming pared 4 bases from V and 3 bases from J, leaving 12 bases between. This CDR3 region has 14 residues. This CDR3 reads CASSLGGPEETQYF. The CDR3 nucleotides read TGTGCCAGCTCACTAGGGGGGCCCGAAGAGACCCAGTACTTC.

This rearrangement joins TRBV19 to TRBJ1-1; a possible D gene is TRBD1 (6 bases). Germline values: CDR1 LNHDA, CDR2 SQIVND (reference sequence). Trimming cost V 5 bases and J 2 bases, with 15 bases left between them. The CDR3 totals 15 residues. The CDR3 bases are TGTGCCAGTAGTCCCAGCGGGACACTTAACACTGAAGCTTTCTTT. Protein: CASSPSGTLNTEAFF.

A note on this clone: This CDR3 is missing its conserved last phenylalanine or tryptophan, likely due to a read error. This chain links TRBV20-1 with TRBJ2-3, with no clear D. Germline V gives CDR1 DFQATT, CDR2 SNEGSKA (reference sequence). The CDR3 runs to 11 residues. Here the CDR3 DNA reads TGTAGTGCTCCCAGTGGAGTTACGCAGTATCTT. Amino acid sequence: CSAPSGVTQYL.

This clone was counted a few times. The chain joins TRBV20-1 to TRBJ1-3; perhaps TRBD1 as D (5 bases). With 6 bases removed from V and 9 bases from J, the gap between germline ends came to 12 bases. The CDR3 has 11 amino acids. Germline values: CDR1 DFQATT, CDR2 SNEGSKA (reference sequence). The DNA for the CDR3 is TGCAGTGCGGAGAGGGGTGTCACCATATATTTT. Translated, it gives CSAERGVTIYF.

V is TRBV20-1 and J is TRBJ2-7; 10 nucleotides line up with TRBD1. CDR1 DFQATT and CDR2 SNEGSKA come from the germline V gene (reference sequence). The junction had 8 bases not matched to a gene; V was cut back by 3 bases and J by 3 bases. The CDR3 loop spans 15 amino acids. The CDR3 spells CSASRGRDRGYEQYF. DNA for the CDR3: TGCAGTGCTAGTAGGGGGCGGGACAGGGGCTACGAGCAGTACTTC.

About this clone: Its ends do not fully match the called genes, so a read error is possible. The J gene is TRBJ1-2, the V gene TRBV7-2, with a tentative D call TRBD1 (5 bases). The CDR3 has 14 residues. CDR1 and CDR2 from the germline V gene are SGHTA and FQGNSA. The CDR3 sequence: CASSLRAATYVYTF. The CDR3, as DNA: TGTGCCAGCAGCCTCAGGGCAGCTACCTATGTCTACACCTTC.

This clone was recorded a few times. The chain employs TRBV6-1 and TRBJ2-7, with D unclear. CDR3 size: 16 residues. The V and J ends lost 5 bases and 2 bases respectively, with 19 bases between them. The germline V gene encodes CDR1 MNHNS and CDR2 SASEGT. CDR3 residues: CASSLGGYNEPYEQYF. CDR3 in DNA: TGTGCCAGCAGTCTCGGCGGCTATAACGAACCCTACGAGCAGTACTTC.

The genes are TRBV27 and TRBJ2-7; 7 bases agree with TRBD2. The V gene end was trimmed by 8 bases and the J gene end by 3 bases; junction bases not matched to a gene: 7. The germline gives CDR1 MNHEY, CDR2 SMNVEV (reference sequence). The CDR3 runs 13 residues. CDR3 sequence: CASYGGGDYEQYF. CDR3 bases: TGTGCCAGCTATGGTGGGGGGGACTACGAGCAGTACTTC.

This chain uses TRBV2 with TRBJ2-7, with TRBD2 matching over 12 bases. V dropped 9 bases and J dropped 4; count of bases not matched to a gene: 7. CDR1 is SNHLY, CDR2 FYNNEI, per germline. CDR3 length equals 14 residues. The CDR3 DNA sequence: TGTGCCAGTAGACCGGGACTAGCGGGTTACGAGCAGTACTTC. This gives the protein CASRPGLAGYEQYF.

This clone was counted a single time. The DNA for the CDR3 is TGTGCCAGCAGCTTGAAGGGACAACAAGGGTGGAGTTATGGCTACACCTTC. This translates into CASSLKGQQGWSYGYTF. The chain recombines TRBV5-4 with TRBJ1-2; D possibly corresponds to TRBD1 (6 bases). This CDR3 spans 17 amino acids. V was pared by 1 base and J by 5 bases, with 21 bases between. Germline V gene sequence: CDR1 SGHNT, CDR2 YYREEE (reference sequence).

In its sample, this clone was seen a few times. V usage is TRBV6-4 and J usage is TRBJ2-7, with TRBD2 identical over 11 bases. The V gene's germline CDR1 is MRHNA and CDR2 SNTAGT. This CDR3 is 15 amino acids long. With V trimmed by 6 bases and J by 4 bases, 8 bases remained unmatched. This chain's CDR3 is CASSIEASGRYEQYF. DNA for the CDR3: TGTGCCAGCAGCATTGAGGCTAGCGGGAGGTACGAGCAGTACTTC.

The chain is built from TRBV28 and TRBJ2-4; the D call may be TRBD1 or TRBD2 (7 bases each). Germline CDR1 MDHEN, CDR2 SYDVKM. Trimming took off 6 bases at V and 7 bases at J, with 16 bases between the two ends. The length of the CDR3 is 14 residues. The chain's CDR3 is CASSPTGRGNIQYF. In DNA form, the CDR3 reads TGTGCCAGCAGCCCGACAGGGAGGGGGAACATTCAGTACTTC.

This clone is medium-sized (0.01 to 0.1%) by share. The genes are TRBV24-1 and TRBJ2-5, with D perhaps matching TRBD2 (6 bases). Trimming stripped 2 bases from V and 4 bases from J, with 10 bases between. Germline CDR1 is KGHDR and CDR2 is SFDVKD. The CDR3 is 14 amino acids. CDR3 region: CATSDSGGVETQYF. CDR3 nucleotides: TGTGCCACCAGTGATTCCGGAGGGGTAGAGACCCAGTACTTC.

The chain joins TRBV5-1 to TRBJ2-7, with TRBD1 matching 9 bases. V lost 0 bases, J lost 6 bases, and 7 bases stayed unmatched. Germline values: CDR1 SGHRS, CDR2 YFSETQ. The CDR3 spans 15 residues. The CDR3 bases are TGCGCCAGCAGCTTGGAAACAGGGGGCAGAGGCGAGCAGTACTTC. This sequence encodes CASSLETGGRGEQYF.

The rearrangement uses TRBV7-8 and TRBJ2-1; 12 bases fit TRBD1. J was trimmed by 5 bases and V by 5 bases; bases with no gene match: 4. The CDR3 covers 15 residues. The germline V gene has CDR1 SGHVS and CDR2 FQNEAQ. DNA for the CDR3: TGTGCCAGCAGCACGGGACAGGGGGCAAACAATGAGCAGTTCTTC. It codes for CASSTGQGANNEQFF. Using reference TRBV7-8 and TRBJ2-1 for the parts outside the CDR3, the full variable domain is GAGVSQSPRYKVAKRGQDVALRCDPISGHVSLFWYQQALGQGPEFLTYFQNEAQLDKSGLPSDRFFAERPEGSVSTLKIQRTQQEDSAVYLCASSTGQGANNEQFFGPGTRLTVL.

This clone is judged medium-sized. This rearrangement joins TRBV4-1 to TRBJ2-7, with D perhaps TRBD2 (6 bases). Germline V gene lookup returns CDR1 MGHRA and CDR2 YSYEKL. The CDR3 loop spans 15 amino acids. Deletions cut 1 base from V and 3 bases from J, with 13 bases between. CDR3 in DNA: TGCGCCAGCAGCCAAGTTCCGGGACTGGACTACGAGCAGTACTTC. Its protein is CASSQVPGLDYEQYF.

The chain links TRBV12-5 to TRBJ2-6, with a weak D call TRBD2 (6 bases). Looked up from germline, CDR1 is LGHNT and CDR2 is FRNRAP. The ends were cut back, 5 bases at V and 0 bases at J, with 11 bases in the middle. The CDR3 runs to 16 residues. The CDR3 sequence: CASGGDGSSGANVLTF. The CDR3 nucleotides read TGTGCTAGTGGTGGAGACGGGAGCTCTGGGGCCAACGTCCTGACTTTC. Full variable domain (outside the CDR3, taken from reference TRBV12-5 and TRBJ2-6): DARVTQTPRHKVTEMGQEVTMRCQPILGHNTVFWYRQTMMQGLELLAYFRNRAPLDDSGMPKDRFSAEMPDATLATLKIQPSEPRDSAVYFCASGGDGSSGANVLTFGAGSRLTVL.

The chain uses TRBV11-2 and TRBJ1-2; perhaps TRBD1 as D (5 bases). The CDR3 covers 15 residues. V gave up 4 bases and J gave up 4 bases, with 16 bases separating them. In germline, CDR1 is SGHAT, CDR2 FQNNGV. The CDR3 reads CASSSTVWWAYGYTF. CDR3 DNA sequence: TGTGCCAGCAGCTCGACAGTTTGGTGGGCCTATGGCTACACCTTC.